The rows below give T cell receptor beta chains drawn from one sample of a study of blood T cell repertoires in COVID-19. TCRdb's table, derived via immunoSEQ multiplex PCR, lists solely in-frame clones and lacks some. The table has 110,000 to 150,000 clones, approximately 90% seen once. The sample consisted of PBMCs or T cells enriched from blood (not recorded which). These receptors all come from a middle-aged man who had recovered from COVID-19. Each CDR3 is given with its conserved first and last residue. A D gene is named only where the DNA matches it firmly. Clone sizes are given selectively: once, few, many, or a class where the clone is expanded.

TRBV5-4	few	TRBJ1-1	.	TGTGCCAGCAGCTTGGACAGGGTGAACACTGAAGCTTTCTTT	CASSLDRVNTEAFF
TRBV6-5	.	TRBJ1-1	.	TGTGCCAGCAGTTTACAGCGGACAGCCAACACTGAAGCTTTCTTT	CASSLQRTANTEAFF
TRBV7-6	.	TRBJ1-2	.	TGTGCCAGCAGCCCAGTGGTGGACAGTGTTAACTATGGCTACACCTTC	CASSPVVDSVNYGYTF
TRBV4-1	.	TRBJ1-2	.	TGCGCCAGCAGACCAGGTCCAGCATATGGCTACACCTTC	CASRPGPAYGYTF
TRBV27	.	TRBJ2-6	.	TGTGCCAGCAGTTTATCCCGGGACACCTTATACGGGGCCAACGTCCTGACTTTC	CASSLSRDTLYGANVLTF
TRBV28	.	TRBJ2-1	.	TGTGCCACCGAGGGACATCGGGACAACTACAATGAGCAGTTCTTC	CATEGHRDNYNEQFF
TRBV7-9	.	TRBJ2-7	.	TGTGCCAGCAGCTTAGTGCACGCCGGTGACTACGAGCAGTACTTC	CASSLVHAGDYEQYF
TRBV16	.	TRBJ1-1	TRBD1	TGTGCCAGCAGCCGGGACAGGAACACTGAAGCTTTCTTT	CASSRDRNTEAFF
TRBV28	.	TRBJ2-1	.	TGTGCCATGGGGACTTACAATGAGCAGTTCTTC	CAMGTYNEQFF
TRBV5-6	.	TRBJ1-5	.	TGTGCCAGCAGCTTGAGACAGTTCAATCAGCCCCAGCATTTT	CASSLRQFNQPQHF
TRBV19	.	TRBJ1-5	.	TGTGCCAGTAGTAACCCCTGGAGGAGGGGCGTAAGGCAGCCCCAGCATTTT	CASSNPWRRGVRQPQHF
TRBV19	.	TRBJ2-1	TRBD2	TGTGCCAGTAACACCGGGACTAGGACCTACAATGAGCAGTTCTTC	CASNTGTRTYNEQFF
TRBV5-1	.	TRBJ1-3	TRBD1	TGCGCCAGCAGCCCCGCGACAGGGAAGGGCTCTGGAAACACCATATATTTT	CASSPATGKGSGNTIYF
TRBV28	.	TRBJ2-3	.	TGTGCCAGCAGTTTTAGTGAGGGACTTAGCACAGATACGCAGTATTTT	CASSFSEGLSTDTQYF
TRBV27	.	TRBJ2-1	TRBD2	TGTGCCAGCCGCGGACTAGCGGGTGAGCAGTTCTTC	CASRGLAGEQFF
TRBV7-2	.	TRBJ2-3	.	TGTGCCAGCAGCTTAGGAGCGGTGCGTCGAGGCACAGATACGCAGTATTTT	CASSLGAVRRGTDTQYF
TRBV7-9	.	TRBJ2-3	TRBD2	TGTGCCAGCAGCTGGGGTAGCGGGAGGGAATCGACGCAGTATTTT	CASSWGSGRESTQYF
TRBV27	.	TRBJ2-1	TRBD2	TGTGCCAGCAGTTTCCTCGTAGCGGGAACGGGTAATGAGCAGTTCTTC	CASSFLVAGTGNEQFF
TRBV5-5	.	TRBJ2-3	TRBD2	TGTGCCAGCAGCTTGCGGCTAGCGGGAGTAGATACGCAGTATTTT	CASSLRLAGVDTQYF
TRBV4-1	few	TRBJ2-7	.	TGCGCCAGCAGCCAAGAATTGGCGGGACTGGCATTCGAGCAGTACTTC	CASSQELAGLAFEQYF
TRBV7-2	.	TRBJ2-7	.	TGTGCCAGCAGCTTCTTTCGCTCCTACGAGCAGTACTTC	CASSFFRSYEQYF
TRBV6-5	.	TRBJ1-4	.	TGTGCCAGCAGACAGGGTTATTACAGCGAAAAACTGTTTTTT	CASRQGYYSEKLFF
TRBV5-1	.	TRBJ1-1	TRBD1	TGCGCCAGCAGCCTGACAGGGAACAACCCTGAAGCTTTCTTT	CASSLTGNNPEAFF
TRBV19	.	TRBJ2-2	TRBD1	TGTGCCAGTAACCGGGACAGGGGAATGTGGGAGCTGTTTTTT	CASNRDRGMWELFF
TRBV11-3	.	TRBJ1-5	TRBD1	TGTGCCAGCAGCCACCGGGACAGGGGGCCTCAGCCCCAGCATTTT	CASSHRDRGPQPQHF
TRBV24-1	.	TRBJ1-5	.	TGTGCCACCAGTGATTCTTCGGGGGGAAATCAGCCCCAGCATTTT	CATSDSSGGNQPQHF
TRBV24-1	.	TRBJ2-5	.	TGTGCCACCAGTAGGGGGGGCGTGGAGACCCAGTACTTC	CATSRGGVETQYF
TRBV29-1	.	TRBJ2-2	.	TGCAGCGTTGCCGGGGCCGGGAGAAACACCGGGGAGCTGTTTTTT	CSVAGAGRNTGELFF
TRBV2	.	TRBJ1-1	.	TGTGCCAGCAGGTGGTCGGGCACTGAAGCTTTCTTT	CASRWSGTEAFF
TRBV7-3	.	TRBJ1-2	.	TGTGCCAGCAGCCTCACAGGGATCCGTGGCTACACCTTC	CASSLTGIRGYTF
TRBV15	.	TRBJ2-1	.	TGTGCCACCAGCCCCCGGCTAAGCGGAGACAATGAGCAGTTCTTC	CATSPRLSGDNEQFF
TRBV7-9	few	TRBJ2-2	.	TGTGCCAGCAGCCCGGTCGGCAGGGCGAACACCGGGGAGCTGTTTTTT	CASSPVGRANTGELFF
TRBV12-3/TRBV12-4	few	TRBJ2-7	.	TGTGCCAGCAGTTTAATGGGGGCCCACGAGCAGTACTTC	CASSLMGAHEQYF
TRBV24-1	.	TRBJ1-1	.	TGTGCCACCAGTGGCGCTACTAGGGGAGGGAACACTGAAGCTTTCTTT	CATSGATRGGNTEAFF
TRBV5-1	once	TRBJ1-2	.	TGCGCCAGCAGCTTAGACAAATATGGCTACACCTTC	CASSLDKYGYTF
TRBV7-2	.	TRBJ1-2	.	TGTGCCAGCAGCTTAGGTCAAGACTACTATGGCTACACCTTC	CASSLGQDYYGYTF
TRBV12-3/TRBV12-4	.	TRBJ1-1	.	TGTGCCAGCAGTTTATATTTCGCTGAAGCTTTCTTT	CASSLYFAEAFF
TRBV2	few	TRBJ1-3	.	TGTGCCAGCAACGGGGTCTCTGGAAACACCATATATTTT	CASNGVSGNTIYF
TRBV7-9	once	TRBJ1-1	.	TGTGCCAGCAGCTTAGTGTACGTAGAAGACACTGAAGCTTTCTTT	CASSLVYVEDTEAFF
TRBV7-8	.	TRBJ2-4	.	TGTGCCAGCAGCTCCAGACAGCCAGACAACATTCAGTACTTC	CASSSRQPDNIQYF
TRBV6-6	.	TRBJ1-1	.	TGTGCCAGCAACAGTCCGGACAGTCCCCTTACTAAAGCTTTCTTT	CASNSPDSPLTKAFF
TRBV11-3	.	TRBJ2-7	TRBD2	TGTGCCAGCAGCAAAGGGACTAGCGGGAGACCCGAGCAGTACTTC	CASSKGTSGRPEQYF
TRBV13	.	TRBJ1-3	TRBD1	TGTGCCAGCAGCTTTCAACGACAGGGATTCGGGTTTTTATCTGGAAACACCATATATTTT	CASSFQRQGFGFLSGNTIYF
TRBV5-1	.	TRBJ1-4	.	TGCGCCAGCAGCTCTGACCAGGGGTTTGAAAAACTGTTTTTT	CASSSDQGFEKLFF
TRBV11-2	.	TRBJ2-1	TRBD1	TGTGCCAGCAGCTTGACAGGGTCTAACTACAATGAGCAGTTCTTC	CASSLTGSNYNEQFF
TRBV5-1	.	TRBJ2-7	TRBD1	TGCGCCAGCAGCAGGGACAGGGATGGCTACGAGCAGTACTTC	CASSRDRDGYEQYF
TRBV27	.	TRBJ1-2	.	TGTGCCAGCAGTTTAAACCCCCTAGGGGGACCGGGCTATGGCTACACCTTC	CASSLNPLGGPGYGYTF
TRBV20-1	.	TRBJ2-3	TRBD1	TGCAGTGCTAGTTTGGCAGGGGGAACTATCACAGATACGCAGTATTTT	CSASLAGGTITDTQYF
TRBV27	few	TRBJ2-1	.	TGTGCCAGCAGTTTACGTAGCGCAAGCTCCTACAATGAGCAGTTCTTC	CASSLRSASSYNEQFF
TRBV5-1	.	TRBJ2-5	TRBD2	TGCGCCAGCAGCTTCAATAGCGGGGGGGGGCGCGAGACCCAGTACTTC	CASSFNSGGGRETQYF
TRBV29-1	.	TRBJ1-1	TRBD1	TGCAGCGTTTATGGGACAGGTCAGGTGAACACTGAAGCTTTCTTT	CSVYGTGQVNTEAFF
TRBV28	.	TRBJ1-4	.	TGTGCCAGCAGCCCCTCGGGGGGGTTAGGGGAAAAACTGTTTTTT	CASSPSGGLGEKLFF
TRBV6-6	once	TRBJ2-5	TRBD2	TGTGCCAGCAGGCCCCTAGCGGGGCGGGCACAAGAGACCCAGTACTTC	CASRPLAGRAQETQYF
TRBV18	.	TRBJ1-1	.	TGTGCCAGCTCATCGCAGGGGCGGAACACTGAAGCTTTCTTT	CASSSQGRNTEAFF
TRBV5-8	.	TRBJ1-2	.	TGTGCCAGCAGCTTGGCCGTGGCAGGCGGTACACGGAGGTATGGCTACACCTTC	CASSLAVAGGTRRYGYTF
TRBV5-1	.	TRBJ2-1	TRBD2	TGCGCCAGCAGCTTGAGTAGCGGGAGATACAATGAGCAGTTCTTC	CASSLSSGRYNEQFF
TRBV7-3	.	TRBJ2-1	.	TGTGCCAGCAGCTTAAGGTGGAACAGGGAAGATGAGCAGTTCTTC	CASSLRWNREDEQFF
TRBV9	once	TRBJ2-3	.	TGTGCCAGCAGCGTAGAGCCCAGCACAGATACGCAGTATTTT	CASSVEPSTDTQYF
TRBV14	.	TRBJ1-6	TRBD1	TGTGCCAGCAGTCGACGGATGACAGGGGGCAAGAATAATTCACCCCTCCACTTT	CASSRRMTGGKNNSPLHF